Reported below is one TCR beta chain. The source of the sample is a study of blood T cell repertoires in COVID-19. Whole-study context: From the United States, Italy and Spain came samples of acute and convalescent COVID-19. T cells, B-cell-depleted T cells, or PBMCs provided the cDNA or gDNA that served as material.

In the original analysis: Reference gene primer amplification gave estimated nucleated cell counts. Clones were sequenced by immunoSEQ multiplex PCR, and TCRdb holds only the in-frame ones, with some missing. V and J calls and clone size are given by that table; D and trimming were obtained from the DNA. The sample includes fewer than 120,000 clones, approximately 79% of them seen just once. Germline CDR1 MGHRA, CDR2 YSYEKL. V lost 3 bases to trimming and J lost 5 bases; unmatched junction nucleotides: 6. The CDR3 runs 15 residues. Specimen: peripheral blood. The sequence was obtained from a woman of 80 years or more with active or convalescent COVID-19. V is TRBV4-1 and J is TRBJ2-4, with 8 bases fitting TRBD2. The CDR3 DNA follows: TGCGCCAGCAGCCAGGGGGAGGGACTAGAAAACATTCAGTACTTC. Residues: CASSQGEGLENIQYF.